One sample yielded the 20 T cell receptor beta chains listed below, sequenced in a study of T cells in localized non-small cell lung cancer. The table came from immunoSEQ multiplex PCR; TCRdb's copy has only in-frame clones and leaves some out. The data contain around 40,000 clones, more than 75% of them singletons. This specimen consisted of peripheral blood, obtained before any cancer treatment. These receptors all stem from a man aged 40 to 75 with stage I lung adenocarcinoma.

Details on this clone: The junction does not match germline at one end; this may be a read error. The chain couples TRBV4-1 to TRBJ2-1; 8 bases are a match to TRBD2. The V gene's germline CDR1 is MGHRA and CDR2 YSYEKL. This CDR3 region has 16 residues. In DNA form, the CDR3 reads TGCGCCAGCAGCCACCCTGGACTAGCCTCCGACAATGAGCAGTTCTTC. Translated: CASSHPGLASDNEQFF.

This clone has only one observation. The chain links TRBV4-3 to TRBJ2-7; 11 nucleotides agree with TRBD2. The germline gives CDR1 LGHNA, CDR2 YSLEER. J was trimmed by 1 base and V by 4 bases; bases with no gene match: 3. The CDR3 totals 15 residues. The CDR3 DNA reads TGCGCCAGCAGCCTGGGGACTAGCGGATCCTACGAGCAGTACTTC. This codes for CASSLGTSGSYEQYF.

The V and J genes are TRBV27 and TRBJ2-3; D is unresolved. The CDR3 sequence is 14 residues long. V lost 3 bases and J lost 0, with 7 bases in between. CDR1 is MNHEY and CDR2 is SMNVEV in the germline V gene (reference sequence). The CDR3 DNA follows: TGTGCCAGCAGTTTTGGGCTCAGCACAGATACGCAGTATTTT. Its translation is CASSFGLSTDTQYF.

The chain recombines TRBV28 with TRBJ2-7, with D maybe TRBD2 (7 bases). V lost 7 bases to trimming and J lost 5 bases, with 21 bases between them. This CDR3 spans 15 amino acids. Germline lookup yields CDR1 MDHEN and CDR2 SYDVKM. In DNA, the CDR3 is TGTGCCAGCATCGGGGGCGGGAGTAATAGTGACGAGCAGTACTTC. It codes for CASIGGGSNSDEQYF.

The rearrangement uses TRBV4-1 and TRBJ2-5; 10 nucleotides agree with TRBD2. The CDR3 is 16 residues long. Trimming cost V 1 base and J 1 base; bases outside gene matches: 3. CDR1 and CDR2 (germline): MGHRA, YSYEKL. CDR3 bases: TGCGCCAGCAGCCAAGGTAGCGGGGGGTTCCAAGAGACCCAGTACTTC. Amino acid sequence: CASSQGSGGFQETQYF.

V and J are TRBV5-4 and TRBJ1-4; the match to TRBD1 covers 7 bases. The CDR3 has 17 residues. The V gene's germline CDR1 is SGHNT and CDR2 YYREEE (reference sequence). The trim removed 0 bases at V and 6 bases at J, leaving 11 bases unmatched. The chain's CDR3 is CASSLERTGAVDEKLFF. The CDR3 region has the DNA TGTGCCAGCAGCTTGGAAAGAACAGGGGCGGTAGATGAAAAACTGTTTTTT. The whole variable domain, filled in from reference TRBV5-4 and TRBJ1-4, reads ETGVTQSPTHLIKTRGQQVTLRCSSQSGHNTVSWYQQALGQGPQFIFQYYREEENGRGNFPPRFSGLQFPNYSSELNVNALELDDSALYLCASSLERTGAVDEKLFFGSGTQLSVL.

The V call is TRBV28, the J call TRBJ1-1, with D uncertain. This CDR3 spans 12 amino acids. The germline gives CDR1 MDHEN, CDR2 SYDVKM. V was trimmed by 2 bases and J by 0 bases, leaving 1 base between them. CDR3 DNA sequence: TGTGCCAGCAGTTTAATGAACACTGAAGCTTTCTTT. This gives the protein CASSLMNTEAFF.

The V call is TRBV28, the J call TRBJ1-5, with D perhaps TRBD1 (5 bases). This CDR3 contains 17 residues. Germline lookup yields CDR1 MDHEN and CDR2 SYDVKM. V was pared by 4 bases and J by 1 base, with 17 bases between. The CDR3 nucleotides are TGTGCCAGCAGTTCTCCGGCCGGGGGGGGAAGCAATCAGCCCCAGCATTTT. Protein product: CASSSPAGGGSNQPQHF.

The chain has TRBV5-4 and TRBJ2-7; D remains unclear. Germline loops: CDR1 SGHNT, CDR2 YYREEE (reference sequence). Trimming left V 2 bases short and J 3 bases short, with 6 bases between. This CDR3 is 12 amino acids long. CDR3 DNA: TGTGCCAGCAGCTTCTACCACTACGAGCAGTACTTC. Protein sequence: CASSFYHYEQYF.

This rearrangement joins TRBV5-1 to TRBJ2-1; 8 nucleotides agree with TRBD2. This CDR3 spans 15 amino acids. Germline loops: CDR1 SGHRS, CDR2 YFSETQ. J was trimmed by 6 bases and V by 1 base; bases with no gene match: 6. The CDR3 bases are TGCGCCAGCAGCTTGACTGTTGCGGGAGGCAATGAGCAGTTCTTC. This codes for CASSLTVAGGNEQFF.

The J gene is TRBJ2-5, the V gene TRBV11-2, with D possibly matching TRBD2 (5 bases). This CDR3 contains 14 residues. V was trimmed by 3 bases and J by 2 bases, leaving 10 bases between them. Germline V gives CDR1 SGHAT, CDR2 FQNNGV. DNA of the CDR3: TGTGCCAGCAGCTTTTGGAGGACGCAAGAGACCCAGTACTTC. It encodes CASSFWRTQETQYF. Based on the CDR3 plus reference TRBV11-2 and TRBJ2-5, the full variable domain is EAGVAQSPRYKIIEKRQSVAFWCNPISGHATLYWYQQILGQGPKLLIQFQNNGVVDDSQLPKDRFSAERLKGVDSTLKIQPAKLEDSAVYLCASSFWRTQETQYFGPGTRLLVL.

This chain connects TRBV28 to TRBJ2-5; D is uncertain. Near its end, the DNA agrees better with TRBJ2-7, so the J call may be wrong. CDR1 is MDHEN, CDR2 SYDVKM, per germline. The length of the CDR3 is 15 residues. CDR3 in amino acids: CASSSSVGFSYEQYF. CDR3 bases: TGTGCCAGCAGTTCATCGGTGGGGTTCTCCTACGAGCAGTACTTC.

The chain combines TRBV6-5 with TRBJ1-4; 8 positions agree with TRBD1. Germline V lookup: CDR1 MNHEY, CDR2 SVGAGI. Losses at the gene ends were 6 bases for V and 6 bases for J; bases not matched to a gene: 9. CDR3 length equals 15 residues. This CDR3 reads CASSYSDREYEKLFF. CDR3 bases: TGTGCCAGCAGCTATTCGGACAGGGAGTATGAAAAACTGTTTTTT.

The rearrangement links TRBV6-5 to TRBJ2-5, with D hard to call. Germline V gene data show CDR1 as MNHEY and CDR2 as SVGAGI. The V end lost 2 bases, the J end lost 7 bases, and 11 bases lay between the germline ends. The CDR3 has 13 residues. DNA for the CDR3: TGTGCCAGCAGTTACAGTGCCCAGTGGACCCAGTACTTC. Amino acids: CASSYSAQWTQYF.

The chain is built from TRBV15 and TRBJ1-4, with D perhaps matching TRBD1 (5 bases). The CDR3 spans 15 residues. Trimming shortened V by 4 bases and J by 5 bases, and 14 bases separated the two germline ends. Germline V gene sequence: CDR1 LNHNV, CDR2 YYDKDF (reference sequence). The DNA for the CDR3 is TGTGCCACCAGCACCTCCGGGACCATGAATGAAAAACTGTTTTTT. It codes for CATSTSGTMNEKLFF.

The J gene is TRBJ2-3, the V gene TRBV5-6; tentatively, D is TRBD1 (6 bases). This CDR3 has 14 residues. Trimming pared 2 bases from V and 0 bases from J, leaving 7 bases between. Germline CDR1 reads SGHDT; CDR2 reads YYEEEE. The chain's CDR3 is CASSFTGSTDTQYF. The CDR3 region has the DNA TGTGCCAGCAGCTTCACAGGGAGCACAGATACGCAGTATTTT.

V usage is TRBV28 and J usage is TRBJ1-4, with D uncertain. V lost 6 bases and J 11 bases, leaving 16 bases between the germline ends. CDR1 is MDHEN, CDR2 SYDVKM, per germline. The CDR3 length is 13 residues. CDR3 nucleotides: TGTGCCAGCAGCCCTATGTTAGGGAACAAACTGTTTTTT. It translates to CASSPMLGNKLFF.

The V call is TRBV11-2, the J call TRBJ2-5; perhaps TRBD2 as D (7 bases). This CDR3 is 16 amino acids long. V was shortened by 7 bases and J by 0 bases, with 18 bases between the two germline ends. From germline, CDR1 is SGHAT and CDR2 FQNNGV. The CDR3 nucleotides read TGTGCCAGCAACCCATCCGGGCGGGGGCACCAAGAGACCCAGTACTTC. Amino acid sequence: CASNPSGRGHQETQYF. The full variable domain, its missing parts supplied by reference TRBV11-2 and TRBJ2-5, is EAGVAQSPRYKIIEKRQSVAFWCNPISGHATLYWYQQILGQGPKLLIQFQNNGVVDDSQLPKDRFSAERLKGVDSTLKIQPAKLEDSAVYLCASNPSGRGHQETQYFGPGTRLLVL.

The chain is built from TRBV5-1 and TRBJ2-3; perhaps TRBD1 as D (6 bases). The CDR3 is 15 residues long. Germline-derived CDR1 and CDR2 are SGHRS and YFSETQ. V shed 6 bases and J shed 3 bases, with 17 bases lying between them. The CDR3 sequence is CASKPTGTRTDTQYF. In nucleotides, the CDR3 is TGCGCCAGCAAACCTACTGGGACAAGGACAGATACGCAGTATTTT.

The chain uses TRBV6-5 and TRBJ2-7, with TRBD2 matching over 11 bases. With 6 bases clipped from V and 0 bases from J, the junction kept 4 bases outside the gene matches. CDR1 and CDR2 (germline): MNHEY, SVGAGI. This CDR3 contains 15 residues. CDR3 sequence (DNA): TGTGCCAGCAGGCACACTAGCGGGGGCTCCTACGAGCAGTACTTC. Protein sequence: CASRHTSGGSYEQYF.